The 7 T cell receptor beta chains below come from one sample, sequenced in a study of post-analysis software for immune sequencing data. The study, taken as a whole, reports: TRBV segments more frequent in patients than in controls numbered five and included TRBV5-6, TRBV5-1 and TRBV20-1.

The authors incorporated unique molecular identifiers into the TCR beta cDNA libraries. TCRdb analysed the PCR reads with MiXCR anew, one entry per CDR3 protein. The profile shows 650,000 to 850,000 distinct CDR3 sequences, 40% to 55% of them singletons. Their antigen targets remain unknown. The specimen sequenced was blood. The receptors were gathered from a girl aged 10 to 17 with multiple sclerosis.

This clonotype came up a few times. The chain uses TRBV6-2 or TRBV6-3 and TRBJ2-5; 9 bases map to TRBD2. The CDR3 loop spans 14 amino acids. The V segment lost 8 bases and the J segment 4 bases; nucleotides outside the gene matches: 8. Germline CDR1 is MNHEY and CDR2 is SVGEGT. The CDR3 nucleotides are TGTGCCAGCCTATACCAAGCGGGAGGAGAGACCCAGTACTTC. This translates into CASLYQAGGETQYF.

This chain joins TRBV6-5 and TRBJ1-2; a weak D match, TRBD1 (6 bases). Trimming took 5 bases from V and 4 from J, leaving 14 bases between them. CDR1 is MNHEY, CDR2 SVGAGI, per germline. This CDR3 spans 14 amino acids. The CDR3 sequence: CASSRQQGGYGYTF. CDR3 nucleotide sequence: TGTGCCAGCAGTCGGCAACAGGGAGGCTATGGCTACACCTTC.

This rearrangement joins TRBV3-1 to TRBJ2-4, with 12 nucleotides matching TRBD2. The end of the DNA fits TRBJ2-7 better, so the J call may be wrong. The CDR3 runs 16 residues. Germline V lookup: CDR1 LGHDT, CDR2 YNNKEL (reference sequence). The CDR3 spells CASSQAPLAGGHEQYF. CDR3 bases: TGTGCCAGCAGCCAAGCTCCACTAGCGGGAGGCCACGAGCAGTACTTC.

In nucleotides, the CDR3 is TGCGCCAGCAGCTTGGAGGGGAGAGCCTCTGGGGCCAACGTCCTGACTTTC. Residues: CASSLEGRASGANVLTF. The chain carries TRBV5-1 and TRBJ2-6; D may correspond to TRBD1 or TRBD2 (5 bases each). Germline V gene lookup returns CDR1 SGHRS and CDR2 YFSETQ. The CDR3 covers 17 residues. Trimming took 0 bases from V and 0 from J, leaving 10 bases between them.

V usage is TRBV4-3 and J usage is TRBJ2-7; a weak D match, TRBD1 (6 bases). Trimming left V 0 bases short and J 9 bases short, with 21 bases between. This CDR3 has 16 residues. The germline V gene encodes CDR1 LGHNA and CDR2 YSLEER. The CDR3 DNA follows: TGCGCCAGCAGCCAAGACGGACAGAAGTCCTCCTACCGGCAGTACTTC. This codes for CASSQDGQKSSYRQYF.

The chain links TRBV6-2 or TRBV6-3 to TRBJ2-3; no clear D. The germline V gene encodes CDR1 MNHEY and CDR2 SVGEGT. Trimming shortened V by 6 bases and J by 2 bases, and 6 bases separated the two germline ends. The CDR3 has 12 amino acids. Here the CDR3 DNA reads TGTGCCAGCAGAACGAACACAGATACGCAGTATTTT. It translates to CASRTNTDTQYF.

The V call is TRBV29-1, the J call TRBJ1-1; 7 positions match TRBD1. The CDR3 has 14 amino acids. The trim removed 1 base at V and 5 bases at J, leaving 7 bases unmatched. CDR1 and CDR2 (germline): SQVTM, ANQGSEA. The CDR3 region is CSVEAQRGQTEAFF. The CDR3 nucleotides read TGCAGCGTTGAAGCTCAGAGGGGGCAGACTGAAGCTTTCTTT.